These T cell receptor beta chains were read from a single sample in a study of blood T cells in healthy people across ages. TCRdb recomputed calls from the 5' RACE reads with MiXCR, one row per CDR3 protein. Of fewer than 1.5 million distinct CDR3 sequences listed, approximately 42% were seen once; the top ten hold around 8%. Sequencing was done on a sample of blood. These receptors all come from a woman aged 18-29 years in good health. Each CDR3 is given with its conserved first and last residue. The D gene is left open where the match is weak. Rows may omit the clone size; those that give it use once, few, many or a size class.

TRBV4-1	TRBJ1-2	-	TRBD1	CASSQDLGTGYGCTF	TGCGCCAGCAGTCAAGACCTCGGGACAGGGTATGGCTGCACCTTC
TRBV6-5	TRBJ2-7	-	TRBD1	CASRTLGTGTYEQYF	TGTGCCAGCAGAACTTTAGGGACAGGAACCTACGAGCAGTACTTC
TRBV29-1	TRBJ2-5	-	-	CSVEGRIPETQYF	TGCAGCGTTGAAGGGCGGATACCAGAGACCCAGTACTTC
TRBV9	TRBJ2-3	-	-	CASSVDASWVDTQYF	TGTGCCAGCAGCGTAGACGCTTCGTGGGTGGATACGCAGTATTTT
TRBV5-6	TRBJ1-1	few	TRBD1	CASSWPDRANTEAFF	TGTGCCAGCAGCTGGCCCGACAGGGCGAACACTGAAGCTTTCTTT
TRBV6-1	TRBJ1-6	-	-	CASSEMARGNSPLHF	TGTGCCAGCAGTGAAATGGCCAGGGGTAATTCACCCCTCCACTTT
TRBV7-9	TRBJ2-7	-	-	CASSYRVGDYEQYF	TGTGCCAGCAGCTACAGGGTGGGGGACTACGAGCAGTACTTC
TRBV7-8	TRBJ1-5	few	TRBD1	CASSLDGTGGYSNQPQHF	TGTGCCAGCAGCTTAGATGGGACAGGGGGTTATAGCAATCAGCCCCAGCATTTT
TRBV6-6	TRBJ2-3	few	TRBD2	CASRRTSPLDTQYF	TGTGCCAGCCGCCGGACTAGCCCTCTAGATACGCAGTATTTT
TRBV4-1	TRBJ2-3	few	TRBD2	CASSQVTGTSGPADTQYF	TGCGCCAGCAGCCAAGTCACAGGGACTAGCGGGCCCGCGGATACGCAGTATTTT
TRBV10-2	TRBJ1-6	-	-	CASSETPTAYNSPLHF	TGCGCCAGCAGTGAGACCCCGACAGCGTATAATTCACCCCTCCACTTT
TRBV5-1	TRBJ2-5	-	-	CASRSRESQETQYF	TGCGCCAGCAGGTCCCGGGAGTCCCAAGAGACCCAGTACTTC
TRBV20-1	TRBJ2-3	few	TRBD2	CSARYASGTGDTQYF	TGCAGTGCTAGGTACGCTAGCGGGACCGGAGATACGCAGTATTTT
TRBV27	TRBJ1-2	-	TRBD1	CASRRTGAYGYTF	TGTGCCAGCAGACGAACAGGGGCCTATGGCTACACCTTC
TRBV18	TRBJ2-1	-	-	CASSPRDFLSDEQFF	TGTGCCAGCTCACCACGGGACTTTCTTAGCGATGAGCAGTTCTTC
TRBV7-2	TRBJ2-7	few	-	CASSLGVVGGDEQYF	TGTGCCAGCAGCTTAGGGGTCGTAGGGGGGGACGAGCAGTACTTC
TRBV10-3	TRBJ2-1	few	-	CAIMAGSYNEQFF	TGTGCCATCATGGCAGGGTCCTACAATGAGCAGTTCTTC
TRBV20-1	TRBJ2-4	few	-	CSAYRRYKNIQYF	TGCAGTGCTTACAGACGGTACAAAAACATTCAGTACTTC
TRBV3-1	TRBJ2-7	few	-	CASSHLSGSYEQYF	TGTGCCAGCAGCCATCTTAGCGGATCCTACGAGCAGTACTTC
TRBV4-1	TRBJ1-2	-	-	CASSQAGVKYGYTF	TGCGCCAGCAGCCAGGCAGGGGTGAAGTATGGCTACACCTTC
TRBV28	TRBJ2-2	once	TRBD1	CASIEGAGTGELFF	TGTGCCAGCATTGAGGGGGCGGGCACCGGGGAGCTGTTTTTT